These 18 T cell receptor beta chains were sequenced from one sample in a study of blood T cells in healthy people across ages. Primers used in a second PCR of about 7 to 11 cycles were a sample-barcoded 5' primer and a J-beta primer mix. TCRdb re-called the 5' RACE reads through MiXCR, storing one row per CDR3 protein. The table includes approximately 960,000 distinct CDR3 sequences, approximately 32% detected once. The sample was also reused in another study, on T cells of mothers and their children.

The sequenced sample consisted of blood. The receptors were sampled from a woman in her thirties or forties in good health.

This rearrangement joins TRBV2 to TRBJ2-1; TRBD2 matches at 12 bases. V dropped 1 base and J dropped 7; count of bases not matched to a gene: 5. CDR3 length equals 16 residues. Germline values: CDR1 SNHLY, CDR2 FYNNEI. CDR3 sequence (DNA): TGTGCCAGCAGTGAAGTGTGGACTAGCGGGGAAAATGAGCAGTTCTTC. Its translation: CASSEVWTSGENEQFF.

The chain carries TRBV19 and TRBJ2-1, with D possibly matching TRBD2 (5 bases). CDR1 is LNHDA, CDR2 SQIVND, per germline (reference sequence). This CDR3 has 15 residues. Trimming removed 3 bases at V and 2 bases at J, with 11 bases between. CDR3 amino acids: CASSIEGSTYNEQFF. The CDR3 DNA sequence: TGTGCCAGTAGTATTGAGGGATCGACCTACAATGAGCAGTTCTTC.

The CDR3 spells CASSPGLAGGTNEQYF. CDR3 bases: TGTGCCAGCAGCCCCGGACTAGCGGGGGGGACGAATGAGCAGTACTTC. The chain combines TRBV7-2 with TRBJ2-5, with TRBD2 identical over 15 bases. V gave up 5 bases and J gave up 11 bases; unmatched junction bases: 12. CDR3 length: 16 amino acids. In germline, CDR1 is SGHTA, CDR2 FQGNSA.

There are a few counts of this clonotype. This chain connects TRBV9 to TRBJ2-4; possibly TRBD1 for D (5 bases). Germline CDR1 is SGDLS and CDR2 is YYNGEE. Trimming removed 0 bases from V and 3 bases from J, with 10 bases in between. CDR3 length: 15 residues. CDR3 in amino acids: CASSVDGRGKNIQYF. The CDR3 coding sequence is TGTGCCAGCAGCGTAGATGGAAGGGGCAAAAACATTCAGTACTTC.

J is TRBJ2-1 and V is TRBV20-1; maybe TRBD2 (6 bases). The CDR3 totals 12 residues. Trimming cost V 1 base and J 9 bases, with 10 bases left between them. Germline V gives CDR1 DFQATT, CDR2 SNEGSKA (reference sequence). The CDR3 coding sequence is TGCAGTGCTAGAGTTCAAGCGGGTGAGCAGTTCTTC. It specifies CSARVQAGEQFF.

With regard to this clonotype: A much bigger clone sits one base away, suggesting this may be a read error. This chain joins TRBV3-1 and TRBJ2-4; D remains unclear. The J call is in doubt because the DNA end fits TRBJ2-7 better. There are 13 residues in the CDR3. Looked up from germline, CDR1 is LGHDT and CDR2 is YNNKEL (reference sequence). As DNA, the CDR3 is TGTGCCAGCCGCCAAGTTATAAAGGGCGAGCAGTACTTC. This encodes CASRQVIKGEQYF.

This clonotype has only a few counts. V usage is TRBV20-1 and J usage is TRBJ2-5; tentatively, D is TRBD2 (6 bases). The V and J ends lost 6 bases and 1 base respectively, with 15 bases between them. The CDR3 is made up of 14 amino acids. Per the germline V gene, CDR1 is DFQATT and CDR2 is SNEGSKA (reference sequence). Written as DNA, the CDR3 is TGCAGTGCCGGACGGGGGTACCTCCAAGAGACCCAGTACTTC. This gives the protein CSAGRGYLQETQYF.

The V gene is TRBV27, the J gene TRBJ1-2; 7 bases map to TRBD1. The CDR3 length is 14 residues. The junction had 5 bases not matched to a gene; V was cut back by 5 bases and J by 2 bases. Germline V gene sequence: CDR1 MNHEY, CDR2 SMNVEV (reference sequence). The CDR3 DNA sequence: TGTGCCAGCAGTCCCTCACAGGGGAACTATGGCTACACCTTC. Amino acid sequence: CASSPSQGNYGYTF.

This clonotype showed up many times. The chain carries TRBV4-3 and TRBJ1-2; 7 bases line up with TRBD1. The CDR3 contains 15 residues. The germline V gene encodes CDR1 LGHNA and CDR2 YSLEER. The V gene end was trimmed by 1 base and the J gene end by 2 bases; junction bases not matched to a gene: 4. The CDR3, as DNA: TGCGCCAGCAGCCAAGTACAGGGACAGAACTATGGCTACACCTTC. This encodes CASSQVQGQNYGYTF.

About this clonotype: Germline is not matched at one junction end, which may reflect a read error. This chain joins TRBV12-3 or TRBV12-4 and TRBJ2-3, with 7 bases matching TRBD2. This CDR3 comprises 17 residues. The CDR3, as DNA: TGTGCCAGCAGTTTAGGAGCGGGCGGGGGTAGCGCAGATATGCAGTATTTT. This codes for CASSLGAGGGSADMQYF.

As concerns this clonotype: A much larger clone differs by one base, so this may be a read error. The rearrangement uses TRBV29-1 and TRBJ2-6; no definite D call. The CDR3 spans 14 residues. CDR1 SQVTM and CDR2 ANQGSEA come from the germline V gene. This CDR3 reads CSVGATTGVNVLTF. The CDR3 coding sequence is TGCAGCGTTGGGGCTACGACTGGGGTCAACGTCCTGACTTTC. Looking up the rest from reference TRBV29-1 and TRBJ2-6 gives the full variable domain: SAVISQKPSRDICQRGTSLTIQCQVDSQVTMMFWYRQQPGQSLTLIATANQGSEATYESGFVIDKFPISRPNLTFSTLTVSNMSPEDSSIYLCSVGATTGVNVLTFGAGSRLTVL.

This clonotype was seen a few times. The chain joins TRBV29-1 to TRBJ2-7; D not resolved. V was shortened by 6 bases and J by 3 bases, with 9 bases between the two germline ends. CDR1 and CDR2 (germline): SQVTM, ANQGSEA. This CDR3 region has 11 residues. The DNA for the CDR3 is TGCAGCGTGGCCGTAGGCTACGAGCAGTACTTC. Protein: CSVAVGYEQYF.

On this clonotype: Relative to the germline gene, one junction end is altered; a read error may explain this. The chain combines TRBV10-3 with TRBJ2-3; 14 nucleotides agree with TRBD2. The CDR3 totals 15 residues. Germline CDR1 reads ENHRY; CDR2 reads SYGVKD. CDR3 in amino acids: CTISHGLAGGKTRYF. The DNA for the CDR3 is TGTACCATCAGTCACGGACTAGCGGGGGGAAAGACGCGGTATTTT.

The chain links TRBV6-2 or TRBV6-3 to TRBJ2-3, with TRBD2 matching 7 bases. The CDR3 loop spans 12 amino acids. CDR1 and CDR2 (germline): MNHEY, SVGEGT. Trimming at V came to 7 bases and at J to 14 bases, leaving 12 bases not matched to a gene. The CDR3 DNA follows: TGTGCCAGCAATCAAGGACTAGTCCGTATGTATTTT. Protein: CASNQGLVRMYF.

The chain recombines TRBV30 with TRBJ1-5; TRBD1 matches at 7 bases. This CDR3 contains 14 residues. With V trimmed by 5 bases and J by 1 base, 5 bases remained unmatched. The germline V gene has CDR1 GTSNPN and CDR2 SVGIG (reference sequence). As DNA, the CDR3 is TGTGCCTGGTCCGGGACAGTGAGCAATCAGCCCCAGCATTTT. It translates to CAWSGTVSNQPQHF.

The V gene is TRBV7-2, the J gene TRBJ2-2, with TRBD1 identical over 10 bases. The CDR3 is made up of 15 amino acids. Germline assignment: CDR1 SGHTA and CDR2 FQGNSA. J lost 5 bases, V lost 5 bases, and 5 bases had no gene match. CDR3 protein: CASSRAGQGTGELFF. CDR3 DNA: TGTGCCAGCAGCCGTGCGGGACAGGGGACCGGGGAGCTGTTTTTT.

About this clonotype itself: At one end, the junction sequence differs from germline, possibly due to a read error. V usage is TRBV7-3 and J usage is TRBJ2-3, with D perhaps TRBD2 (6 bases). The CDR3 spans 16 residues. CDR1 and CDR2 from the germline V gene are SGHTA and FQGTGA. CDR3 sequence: CASGFWSWGGENTQYF. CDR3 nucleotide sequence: TGTGCCAGCGGCTTCTGGTCTTGGGGCGGGGAGAATACGCAGTATTTT.

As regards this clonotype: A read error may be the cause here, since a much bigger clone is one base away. The chain's CDR3 is CAASTAGVSTDTQYF. CDR3 DNA: TGTGCCGCCAGCACGGCGGGGGTTAGCACAGATACGCAGTATTTT. The rearrangement uses TRBV15 and TRBJ2-3, with TRBD2 matching 7 bases. The CDR3 consists of 15 residues. Germline CDR1 LNHNV, CDR2 YYDKDF (reference sequence).